These T cell receptor beta chains were read from a single sample in a study of CD8+CD57+ T cells in acquired aplastic anemia. Via MiXCR, TCRdb re-called the reads, giving one row per CDR3 protein. The table lists 200,000 to 250,000 distinct CDR3 sequences, under 55% of them singletons. The sequencing input was sorted CD4+, CD8+, or CD8+CD57+ T cells (not recorded which) from PBMCs. The receptors were gathered from a human donor with aplastic anemia. CDR3s include the opening cysteine and the closing phenylalanine or tryptophan. The D gene is left open where the match is weak. Clone size, where shown, is once, few, many, or a class for clones that have expanded.

v_gene,j_gene,d_gene,abundance,CDR3aa,CDR3nt
TRBV5-1,TRBJ2-1,.,many,CASSLAQAYNEQFF,TGCGCCAGCAGCTTGGCCCAAGCCTACAATGAGCAGTTCTTC
TRBV2,TRBJ2-3,TRBD2,.,CASIRDYGNTDTQYF,TGTGCCAGCATCCGGGACTACGGGAACACAGATACGCAGTATTTT
TRBV20-1,TRBJ1-1,.,.,CSARRAGFSTEAFF,TGCAGTGCTAGACGGGCAGGATTTTCGACTGAAGCTTTCTTT
TRBV15,TRBJ2-7,TRBD2,.,CATSGPLAGLPYEQYF,TGTGCCACCAGCGGACCTCTAGCGGGCCTCCCCTACGAGCAGTACTTC
TRBV10-1,TRBJ2-7,TRBD2,once,CASSKGGLTEQYF,TGCGCCAGCAGCAAGGGAGGGCTAACCGAGCAGTACTTC
TRBV7-6,TRBJ1-2,.,.,CASSQGKAWNYGYTF,TGCGCCAGCAGCCAAGGTAAAGCCTGGAACTATGGCTACACCTTC
TRBV5-1,TRBJ1-2,.,.,CASSYRTSGGPNYGYTF,TGCGCCAGCAGCTATCGGACCTCTGGGGGGCCGAATTATGGCTACACCTTC
TRBV7-9,TRBJ2-7,.,.,CASSLPGDEQYF,TGTGCCAGCAGCTTACCCGGGGACGAGCAGTACTTC
TRBV20-1,TRBJ2-7,.,.,CSARDIQRDYEQYF,TGCAGTGCTAGAGATATCCAGCGCGACTACGAGCAGTACTTC
TRBV7-9,TRBJ1-2,.,.,CASSPPGDYGYTF,TGTGCCAGCAGCCCGCCGGGTGACTATGGCTACACCTTC